The 23 T cell receptor beta chains below were found in one sample sequenced in a study of Tregs in tolerant kidney transplant recipients. Profiled with immunoSEQ multiplex PCR; TCRdb holds only in-frame clones, not every one. The profile covers tens of thousands of clones, with around nine tenths appearing a single time and about 4.9% taken by the ten largest. The specimen was CD8+ T cells from blood. The source is a human donor in good health.

The CDR3 sequence: CASSLPDSYEQYF. In DNA form, the CDR3 reads TGTGCCAGCAGTTTACCGGACAGCTACGAGCAGTACTTC. This chain links TRBV27 with TRBJ2-7; tentative D call: TRBD1 (6 bases). The germline V gene has CDR1 MNHEY and CDR2 SMNVEV (reference sequence). The CDR3 sequence is 13 residues long. Trimming stripped 2 bases from V and 3 bases from J, with 8 bases between.

J is TRBJ1-2 and V is TRBV11-3, with D perhaps matching TRBD1 (5 bases). Looked up from germline, CDR1 is SGHNT and CDR2 is YENEEA. The V gene lost 4 bases and the J gene lost 2 bases, with 26 bases spanning the gap. The CDR3 consists of 19 residues. The CDR3 region has the DNA TGTGCCAGCAGCTATCGGGACTCCACCCTACCGTTTCGCAACTATGGCTACACCTTC. This sequence encodes CASSYRDSTLPFRNYGYTF.

Of note for this clone: At one end, the junction sequence differs from germline, possibly due to a read error. The genes are TRBV2 and TRBJ1-2; the match to TRBD1 covers 8 bases. Germline V gene sequence: CDR1 SNHLY, CDR2 FYNNEI. The CDR3 consists of 14 residues. The DNA for the CDR3 is TGTGCCACCAGTTTTGATACAGGGGGGTACGGCTACACCTTC. It is translated as CATSFDTGGYGYTF.

The CDR3 DNA reads TGTGCCAGCAGCTTTAGCGGGGGGGCTCATGAGCAGTTCTTC. It translates to CASSFSGGAHEQFF. The gene calls are TRBV5-4 and TRBJ2-1, with TRBD2 matching 11 bases. The CDR3 extends over 14 amino acids. Trimming took 2 bases from V and 8 from J; bases not matched to a gene: 3. Germline assignment: CDR1 SGHNT and CDR2 YYREEE (reference sequence).

This rearrangement joins TRBV5-1 to TRBJ2-3, with TRBD2 matching 7 bases. V lost 2 bases to trimming and J lost 3 bases; unmatched junction nucleotides: 6. Germline values: CDR1 SGHRS, CDR2 YFSETQ. The CDR3 extends over 15 amino acids. In DNA, the CDR3 is TGCGCCAGCAGCTTCCCGGGAGGAAGGACAGATACGCAGTATTTT. Translating it yields CASSFPGGRTDTQYF.

This clone was seen only once. The chain is built from TRBV7-9 and TRBJ2-5; 9 bases map to TRBD2. With 2 bases clipped from V and 5 bases from J, the junction kept 12 bases outside the gene matches. CDR3 size: 17 residues. Germline CDR1 and CDR2: SEHNR and FQNEAQ (reference sequence). CDR3 in amino acids: CASSLPAGTSWEETQYF. CDR3 sequence (DNA): TGTGCCAGCAGCTTACCCGCAGGGACTAGCTGGGAGGAGACCCAGTACTTC.

The chain employs TRBV7-9 and TRBJ2-5; the match to TRBD2 covers 12 bases. With 5 bases clipped from V and 4 bases from J, the junction kept 8 bases outside the gene matches. Germline V gene data show CDR1 as SEHNR and CDR2 as FQNEAQ (reference sequence). The CDR3 sequence is 16 residues long. The CDR3 DNA follows: TGTGCCAGCAGCCGATCTAGCGGGGGGGCTTTAGAGACCCAGTACTTC. This codes for CASSRSSGGALETQYF.

The V and J genes are TRBV29-1 and TRBJ2-7, with 7 bases lining up with TRBD2. V lost 1 base and J lost 5; bases outside the gene matches: 2. The CDR3 consists of 12 residues. Germline lookup yields CDR1 SQVTM and CDR2 ANQGSEA. CDR3 sequence reads: CSVEGDYNEQYF. For the CDR3, the DNA is TGCAGCGTTGAAGGGGACTACAACGAGCAGTACTTC.

The V gene is TRBV19, the J gene TRBJ2-3; 7 bases fit TRBD1. With V trimmed by 5 bases and J by 2 bases, 10 bases remained unmatched. Germline values: CDR1 LNHDA, CDR2 SQIVND (reference sequence). The CDR3 totals 16 residues. CDR3 sequence reads: CASSFFGTAYTDTQYF. DNA of the CDR3: TGTGCCAGTAGTTTCTTTGGGACAGCATACACAGATACGCAGTATTTT. The whole variable domain, filled in from reference TRBV19 and TRBJ2-3, reads DGGITQSPKYLFRKEGQNVTLSCEQNLNHDAMYWYRQDPGQGLRLIYYSQIVNDFQKGDIAEGYSVSREKKESFPLTVTSAQKNPTAFYLCASSFFGTAYTDTQYFGPGTRLTVL.

For the CDR3, the DNA is TGTGCCAGCAGCGTAGGCTCTATCGACTATGGCTACACCTTC. Residues: CASSVGSIDYGYTF. This chain joins TRBV9 and TRBJ1-2; D ambiguous. Trimming stripped 0 bases from V and 3 bases from J, with 9 bases between. CDR3 length: 14 amino acids. CDR1 is SGDLS and CDR2 is YYNGEE in the germline V gene. The full variable domain, completed using reference TRBV9 and TRBJ1-2, is DSGVTQTPKHLITATGQRVTLRCSPRSGDLSVYWYQQSLDQGLQFLIQYYNGEERAKGNILERFSAQQFPDLHSELNLSSLELGDSALYFCASSVGSIDYGYTFGSGTRLTVV.

This clone was seen many times. This chain links TRBV6-4 with TRBJ1-1, with a possible D match to TRBD1 (6 bases). There are 13 residues in the CDR3. Germline V lookup: CDR1 MRHNA, CDR2 SNTAGT. Trimming shortened V by 5 bases and J by 2 bases, and 9 bases separated the two germline ends. CDR3 coding DNA: TGTGCCAGCAGTCAGGGGAGTAACACTGAAGCTTTCTTT. Amino acid sequence: CASSQGSNTEAFF.

The chain employs TRBV2 and TRBJ2-7; D is unclear. Trimming cost V 2 bases and J 2 bases, with 13 bases left between them. The CDR3 sequence is 15 residues long. Germline assignment: CDR1 SNHLY and CDR2 FYNNEI. The CDR3 sequence: CASSELEYSTYEQYF. The CDR3 DNA sequence: TGTGCCAGCAGTGAACTGGAGTACAGTACCTACGAGCAGTACTTC.

V gene TRBV7-9 combines with J gene TRBJ1-1; perhaps TRBD1 as D (5 bases). CDR1 is SEHNR, CDR2 FQNEAQ, per germline (reference sequence). There are 15 residues in the CDR3. V gave up 3 bases and J gave up 4 bases, with 15 bases separating them. The CDR3: CASSFSEAGSTEAFF. The CDR3 nucleotides are TGTGCCAGCAGCTTCTCCGAGGCAGGGAGCACTGAAGCTTTCTTT.

The genes are TRBV5-1 and TRBJ2-1, with D maybe TRBD1 (6 bases). Per the germline V gene, CDR1 is SGHRS and CDR2 is YFSETQ. This CDR3 is built from 13 residues. Between the trimmed V and J ends, which lost 0 bases and 8 bases, there was a span of 9 bases. The CDR3 nucleotides are TGCGCCAGCAGCTTGGGTGGGGGCGATGAGCAGTTCTTC. Protein: CASSLGGGDEQFF.

The J gene is TRBJ2-5, the V gene TRBV7-2; D is unclear. The V gene's germline CDR1 is SGHTA and CDR2 FQGNSA. V was shortened by 0 bases and J by 12 bases, with 8 bases between the two germline ends. The CDR3 is 11 amino acids. The CDR3, as DNA: TGTGCCAGCAGCTTAGCTGGTCCAAAGTACTTC. Translated, it gives CASSLAGPKYF.

In nucleotides, the CDR3 is TGTGCCTGGACGGGGACTGCAGGAAACACCATATATTTT. Protein sequence: CAWTGTAGNTIYF. The chain uses TRBV30 and TRBJ1-3, with TRBD1 as a possible D gene (5 bases). This CDR3 contains 13 residues. Looked up from germline, CDR1 is GTSNPN and CDR2 is SVGIG (reference sequence). V was cut by 4 bases and J by 4 bases, with 11 bases left in between. Full variable domain (remainder filled in from reference TRBV30 and TRBJ1-3): SQTIHQWPATLVQPVGSPLSLECTVEGTSNPNLYWYRQAAGRGLQLLFYSVGIGQISSEVPQNLSASRPQDRQFILSSKKLLLSDSGFYLCAWTGTAGNTIYFGEGSWLTVV.

The chain links TRBV7-9 to TRBJ2-7; 7 bases fit TRBD1. V lost 5 bases, J lost 0 bases, and 10 bases stayed unmatched. Germline CDR1 SEHNR, CDR2 FQNEAQ (reference sequence). This CDR3 region has 16 residues. CDR3 sequence reads: CASSPTQGQSSYEQYF. CDR3 DNA sequence: TGTGCCAGCAGCCCCACTCAGGGACAGAGCTCCTACGAGCAGTACTTC.

The rearrangement links TRBV4-2 to TRBJ2-1; 7 nucleotides align to TRBD1. The germline CDR1 and CDR2 sequences are LGHNA and YNFKEQ. J lost 7 bases, V lost 1 base, and 10 bases had no gene match. The CDR3 spans 16 residues. CDR3 sequence (DNA): TGTGCCAGCAGCCAAGTCACAGGACAGGTAAAGAATGAGCAGTTCTTC. Translating it yields CASSQVTGQVKNEQFF.

The chain combines TRBV6-5 with TRBJ1-5; perhaps TRBD1 as D (6 bases). The germline V gene encodes CDR1 MNHEY and CDR2 SVGAGI. CDR3 size: 14 residues. Trimming removed 4 bases from V and 1 base from J, with 8 bases in between. This CDR3 is CASSLGGSNQPQHF. The CDR3 DNA reads as TGTGCCAGCAGTTTAGGGGGAAGCAATCAGCCCCAGCATTTT.

The CDR3 is CASSQDHSHRETQYF. In DNA form, the CDR3 reads TGCGCCAGCAGCCAAGATCACTCCCACCGCGAGACCCAGTACTTC. J is TRBJ2-5 and V is TRBV4-1; D not certain. Germline CDR1 reads MGHRA; CDR2 reads YSYEKL. V lost 0 bases, J lost 5 bases, and 13 bases lay in between. This CDR3 spans 15 amino acids.

The chain recombines TRBV29-1 with TRBJ2-7; D is perhaps TRBD1 (5 bases). This CDR3 contains 13 residues. CDR1 and CDR2 from the germline V gene are SQVTM and ANQGSEA. Trimming took off 2 bases at V and 3 bases at J, with 11 bases between the two ends. In DNA form, the CDR3 reads TGCAGCGTTGAATTGGGGCAAGGCTACGAGCAGTACTTC. It specifies CSVELGQGYEQYF.

The genes are TRBV6-5 and TRBJ2-1; 7 nucleotides line up with TRBD1. This CDR3 contains 14 residues. The germline CDR1 and CDR2 sequences are MNHEY and SVGAGI. Germline trimming cut 0 bases from V and 8 bases from J; bases unmatched to any gene: 4. CDR3 coding DNA: TGTGCCAGCAGTTACTCCTACAGGGGAGATGAGCAGTTCTTC. Translating it yields CASSYSYRGDEQFF.

The CDR3 loop is CASSAGTPEAFF. The CDR3 DNA reads TGTGCCAGCAGTGCCGGGACCCCCGAAGCTTTCTTT. This rearrangement joins TRBV6-5 to TRBJ1-1; D is perhaps TRBD1 (5 bases). The CDR3 is made up of 12 amino acids. CDR1 MNHEY and CDR2 SVGAGI come from the germline V gene. V was trimmed by 5 bases and J by 8 bases, leaving 12 bases between them.